Below, 8 T cell receptor beta chains from the same sample are listed, as sequenced in a study of OX40 agonist ivuxolimab in advanced cancers. This table comes from immunoSEQ multiplex PCR, and its TCRdb copy is limited to in-frame clones, with some not included. Here the sample spans 100,000 to 150,000 clones, approximately 94% being singletons. The material sequenced was CD4+ or CD8+ T cells sorted from blood, taken in a trial of the OX40 agonist ivuxolimab. These TCRs come from an adult with an advanced solid tumor such as melanoma, head and neck, liver or kidney cancer.

J is TRBJ2-5 and V is TRBV5-4; D gene uncertain. The length of the CDR3 is 13 residues. Germline loops: CDR1 SGHNT, CDR2 YYREEE (reference sequence). Trimming removed 1 base at V and 1 base at J, with 5 bases between. CDR3 sequence (DNA): TGTGCCAGCAGCTTGCCGGGCCAAGAGACCCAGTACTTC. The encoded protein is CASSLPGQETQYF.

This CDR3 is CASSQLERSWEKLFF. DNA of the CDR3: TGTGCCAGCAGCCAACTTGAAAGATCATGGGAAAAACTGTTTTTT. The genes are TRBV5-6 and TRBJ1-4; D remains unclear. This CDR3 spans 15 amino acids. Per the germline V gene, CDR1 is SGHDT and CDR2 is YYEEEE. V gave up 4 bases and J gave up 8 bases, with 18 bases separating them.

This sequence joins TRBV19 and TRBJ1-2; the D gene is possibly TRBD1 (5 bases). The V gene's germline CDR1 is LNHDA and CDR2 SQIVND (reference sequence). The CDR3 is 14 amino acids. The germline V and J ends were trimmed by 8 bases and 4 bases, with 17 bases remaining between them. DNA of the CDR3: TGTGCCAGTCAGGACACCACCGGGAGCTATGGCTACACCTTC. This encodes CASQDTTGSYGYTF.

This clone was counted a single time. The chain combines TRBV14 with TRBJ2-7; 9 positions agree with TRBD1. Germline values: CDR1 SGHDN, CDR2 FVKESK. This CDR3 is 16 amino acids long. Unmatched junction bases numbered 9, after V lost 1 base and J lost 5 bases. The CDR3 DNA follows: TGTGCCAGCAGCCAAGCTTTCGGGACAGGGAACCACGAGCAGTACTTC. It translates to CASSQAFGTGNHEQYF.

V and J are TRBV6-5 and TRBJ1-2; possibly TRBD1 for D (6 bases). The CDR3 loop spans 15 amino acids. The V end was cut by 5 bases, the J end by 4 bases, with 17 bases between. Germline CDR1 and CDR2: MNHEY and SVGAGI. The CDR3 loop reads CASSPSGGASYGYTF. The CDR3 DNA reads as TGTGCCAGCAGTCCCTCTGGGGGCGCATCCTATGGCTACACCTTC.

The chain uses TRBV5-1 and TRBJ2-1; TRBD2 matches at 10 bases. This CDR3 comprises 13 residues. V was pared by 0 bases and J by 13 bases, with 4 bases of the junction left unmatched. Germline loops: CDR1 SGHRS, CDR2 YFSETQ. The CDR3 sequence is CASSLGTSGTQFF. In DNA form, the CDR3 reads TGCGCCAGCAGCTTGGGCACTAGCGGGACACAGTTCTTC.

This clone was seen only once. This chain uses TRBV28 with TRBJ1-2, with TRBD1 matching over 8 bases. The trim removed 3 bases at V and 6 bases at J, leaving 3 bases unmatched. Germline V gene data show CDR1 as MDHEN and CDR2 as SYDVKM. The CDR3 covers 13 residues. The chain's CDR3 is CASSFGRGHGYTF. CDR3 nucleotide sequence: TGTGCCAGCAGTTTCGGCAGGGGGCATGGCTACACCTTC.

J is TRBJ1-1 and V is TRBV18; TRBD1 is a possible D gene (5 bases). The V and J ends lost 6 bases and 4 bases respectively, with 21 bases between them. This CDR3 is 16 amino acids long. Germline V gene sequence: CDR1 KGHSH, CDR2 LQKENI. The DNA of the CDR3 is TGTGCCAGCTCCCGAAACGGGCTTGGGACCGGCACTGAAGCTTTCTTT. This translates into CASSRNGLGTGTEAFF.